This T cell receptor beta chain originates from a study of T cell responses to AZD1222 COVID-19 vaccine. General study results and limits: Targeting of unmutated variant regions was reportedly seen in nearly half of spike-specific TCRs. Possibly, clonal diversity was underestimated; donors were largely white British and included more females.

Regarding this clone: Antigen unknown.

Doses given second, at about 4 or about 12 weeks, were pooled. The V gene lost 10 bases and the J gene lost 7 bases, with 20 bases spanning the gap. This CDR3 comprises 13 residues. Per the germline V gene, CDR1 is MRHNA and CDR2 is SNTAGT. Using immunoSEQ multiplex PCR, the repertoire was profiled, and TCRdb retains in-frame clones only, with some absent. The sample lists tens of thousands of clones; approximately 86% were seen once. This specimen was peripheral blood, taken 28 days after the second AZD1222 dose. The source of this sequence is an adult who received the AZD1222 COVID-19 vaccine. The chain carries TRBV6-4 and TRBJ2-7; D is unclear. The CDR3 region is CATRLPRLGEQYF. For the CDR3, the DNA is TGTGCCACCCGCCTTCCACGGCTAGGGGAGCAGTACTTC.